This TCR beta chain was recovered during a study of regulatory T cells in long-lasting Graves disease. Trimming removed 5 bases at V and 7 bases at J, with 11 bases between. The CDR3 sequence is 13 residues long. The V gene's germline CDR1 is MNHNS and CDR2 SASEGT. This sample's time point: newly diagnosed GD, antithyroid drugs for less than 3 months. TCR sequences were obtained from RNA taken from PBMCs. The patients included were those that came from an endocrinology department in Xi'an, China. Arm-PCR of CDR3 regions and iRepertoire HTBI primers were the basis on which TCR beta libraries were built. TCRdb analysed the multiplex PCR reads with MiXCR anew, one entry per CDR3 protein. Found here are roughly 500,000 distinct CDR3 sequences, 12% to 15% of them singletons; the top ten hold over 15%. These data were also filed under a second study, of T cells in Graves' hyperthyroidism and ophthalmopathy.

Source: peripheral blood mononuclear cells (PBMCs), taken at new diagnosis, from a patient treated with antithyroid drugs. The chain has TRBV6-1 and TRBJ1-4; D gene unclear. This clonotype was sampled from a woman aged 45 to 65 with Graves disease. The CDR3 DNA reads as TGTGCCAGCAGTCACGGTAGAAGTGAAAAACTGTTTTTT. This encodes CASSHGRSEKLFF.